This TCR beta chain comes out of a study of regulatory T cells in long-lasting Graves disease. Study observations and caveats: Analysis covered peripheral blood alone, not thyroid tissue. Persistent disease was associated with favored TRBV28 usage and with favored use of TRBJ1-2 and TRBJ2-5.

For TCR beta, libraries came from iRepertoire HTBI primers and Arm-PCR of CDR3 regions. TCRdb reprocessed the multiplex PCR reads via MiXCR and lists one record per CDR3 protein. This table holds hundreds of thousands of distinct CDR3 sequences, about 16% found once. Ten or more counts support this clonotype. Antigen unknown. V was trimmed by 3 bases and J by 6 bases, leaving 15 bases between them. CDR1 LGHDT and CDR2 YNNKEL come from the germline V gene (reference sequence). The CDR3 sequence is 15 residues long. The sample's time point: newly diagnosed GD, antithyroid drugs for less than 3 months. With RNA extracted from PBMCs as input, the TCR library was made. The sample also formed part of further work on T cells in Graves' hyperthyroidism and ophthalmopathy.

This TCR derives from a woman aged 35-60 years with Graves disease. V gene TRBV3-1 combines with J gene TRBJ2-1, with D perhaps assigned TRBD1 or TRBD2 (5 bases each). Source: peripheral blood mononuclear cells (PBMCs), taken at new diagnosis, from a patient treated with antithyroid drugs. The CDR3 protein is CASSHGGTNLNEQFF. The DNA of the CDR3 is TGTGCCAGCAGCCATGGTGGGACCAACCTCAATGAGCAGTTCTTC.